This section outlines one TCR beta chain sequence together with its context. Other DNA sequences of this sample code for an identical CDR3. This record comes from a study of cytotoxic CD8 clonotypes in ibrutinib-treated CLL. In the study overall: Among responders, roughly 24 were partial and 2 complete; after median about 72 months, 14 stayed remitted and around twelve progressed.

The protocol was immunoSEQ multiplex PCR, while the TCRdb copy is restricted to in-frame clones and leaves out a portion. Among approximately 330,000 clones listed, around four fifths were seen once. The origin of this receptor is a human donor with chronic lymphocytic leukemia. This sample comprised PBMCs, obtained before ibrutinib treatment.

CDR3 coding DNA: TGCGCCAGCAGCTTGGCTAGCGGGACCTACAATGAGCAGTTCTTC. Translated: CASSLASGTYNEQFF. This chain joins TRBV5-1 and TRBJ2-1; 9 bases match TRBD2. Germline CDR1 is SGHRS and CDR2 is YFSETQ. With V trimmed by 0 bases and J by 2 bases, 0 bases remained unmatched. This CDR3 spans 15 amino acids.